The T cell receptor beta chain described here comes from a study of blood T cell repertoires in COVID-19. About the research overall: Samples of COVID-19 (acute and convalescent) were obtained from the United States, Italy and Spain. T cells, B-cell-depleted T cells, or PBMCs supplied cDNA or gDNA.

This CDR3 comprises 18 residues. Germline CDR1 and CDR2: SNHLY and FYNNEI. Trimming shortened V by 1 base and J by 1 base, and 20 bases separated the two germline ends. This clone was counted a single time. Recovery meant two consecutive negative NP/OP PCR tests, professional clearance, or resolved symptoms. Authors' processing steps: For nucleated cells, counts were estimated from reference gene primer amplification. Method: immunoSEQ multiplex PCR; TCRdb's copy keeps in-frame clones and lacks some. The V and J calls and clone size are taken from that table; D and trimming were inferred from the DNA. Seen here are around 390,000 clones, just under 90% observed once, and the top ten hold approximately 9.3%.

The sequencing sample was made of PBMCs or T cells enriched from blood (not recorded which). This TCR was recovered from a woman aged 50 to 60 who had recovered from COVID-19. V usage is TRBV2 and J usage is TRBJ2-7, with D possibly TRBD2 on 6 matching bases. DNA of the CDR3: TGTGCCAGCAGTGAAGGGTTCGTGGGGGGAGACGTATCCTACGAGCAGTACTTC. It encodes CASSEGFVGGDVSYEQYF. Looking up the rest from reference TRBV2 and TRBJ2-7 gives the full variable domain: EPEVTQTPSHQVTQMGQEVILRCVPISNHLYFYWYRQILGQKVEFLVSFYNNEISEKSEIFDDQFSVERPDGSNFTLKIRSTKLEDSAMYFCASSEGFVGGDVSYEQYFGPGTRLTVT.